The 2 T cell receptor beta chains below all came from one sample that was sequenced in a study of T cell changes during pregnancy in multiple sclerosis. Only in-frame clones appear in the TCRdb table, and some are missing; sequencing was by immunoSEQ multiplex PCR. Of 40,000 or so clones in the sample, 90% to 95% were seen once. The sample in question was peripheral blood, obtained before pregnancy. The receptor source for this set is a female donor with multiple sclerosis, enrolled in a pregnancy study.

The chain employs TRBV5-1 and TRBJ2-1; 7 positions agree with TRBD2. There are 16 residues in the CDR3. J was trimmed by 1 base and V by 1 base; bases with no gene match: 5. In germline, CDR1 is SGHRS, CDR2 YFSETQ. This CDR3 is CASSLFAGASYNEQFF. The CDR3 bases are TGCGCCAGCAGCTTGTTTGCGGGAGCATCCTACAATGAGCAGTTCTTC. Using reference TRBV5-1 and TRBJ2-1 for the parts outside the CDR3, the full variable domain is KAGVTQTPRYLIKTRGQQVTLSCSPISGHRSVSWYQQTPGQGLQFLFEYFSETQRNKGNFPGRFSGRQFSNSRSEMNVSTLELGDSALYLCASSLFAGASYNEQFFGPGTRLTVL.

The V and J genes are TRBV30 and TRBJ2-5; a weak D match, TRBD1 (6 bases). Germline V CDR1 and CDR2: GTSNPN, SVGIG (reference sequence). Trimming stripped 5 bases from V and 0 bases from J, with 13 bases between. CDR3 length equals 14 residues. For the CDR3, the DNA is TGTGCCTGGTCAAGGTACAGGGACCAAGAGACCCAGTACTTC. It translates to CAWSRYRDQETQYF.